The 14 T cell receptor beta chains below come from one sample, sequenced in a study of T cell responses to AZD1222 COVID-19 vaccine. TCRdb's copy holds only in-frame clones and misses some; the assay was immunoSEQ multiplex PCR. The sample holds some 130,000 clones, approximately 92% seen once. The sequences come from peripheral blood, collected 28 days after the second AZD1222 dose. These receptor sequences come from an adult who received the AZD1222 COVID-19 vaccine.

This chain connects TRBV10-3 to TRBJ2-1, with D possibly TRBD2 on 5 matching bases. This CDR3 has 13 amino acids. Trimming stripped 9 bases from V and 0 bases from J, with 9 bases between. Looked up from germline, CDR1 is ENHRY and CDR2 is SYGVKD. As DNA, the CDR3 is TGTGCCATTAGCGCCATCTCCTACAATGAGCAGTTCTTC. Amino acid sequence: CAISAISYNEQFF.

The chain has TRBV19 and TRBJ2-3; 10 bases map to TRBD1. J gave up 4 bases and V 10 bases, and 5 bases lay outside the gene matches. This CDR3 region has 13 residues. Germline lookup yields CDR1 LNHDA and CDR2 SQIVND (reference sequence). CDR3 loop: CATATGGPDTQYF. The CDR3 DNA reads as TGTGCCACCGCGACAGGGGGCCCAGATACGCAGTATTTT.

The rearrangement joins TRBV10-2 to TRBJ1-2, with D hard to call. The V end was cut by 6 bases, the J end by 6 bases, with 8 bases between. Germline V CDR1 and CDR2: WSHSY, SAAADI. This CDR3 has 11 amino acids. This CDR3 reads CASRTSNGYTF. As DNA, the CDR3 is TGCGCCAGCAGGACTTCCAATGGCTACACCTTC.

The chain has TRBV7-3 and TRBJ2-7; D is uncertain. The CDR3 has 13 residues. The V gene's germline CDR1 is SGHTA and CDR2 FQGTGA. Trimming took off 3 bases at V and 3 bases at J, with 9 bases between the two ends. CDR3 sequence reads: CASSFEWGYEQYF. The CDR3 nucleotides are TGTGCCAGCAGCTTTGAGTGGGGCTACGAGCAGTACTTC.

In its sample, this clone was seen a few times. This chain connects TRBV3-1 (or the pseudogene TRBV3-2) to TRBJ1-5, with D uncertain. CDR3 length: 17 amino acids. V was shortened by 0 bases and J by 2 bases, with 14 bases between the two germline ends. From germline, CDR1 is LGHDT and CDR2 YNNKEL (reference sequence). The CDR3 sequence is CASSQDLVHGGNQPQHF. The CDR3 region has the DNA TGTGCCAGCAGCCAAGATCTCGTTCATGGGGGCAATCAGCCCCAGCATTTT.

The rearrangement uses TRBV11-2 and TRBJ1-3; 9 bases are shared with TRBD1. Looked up from germline, CDR1 is SGHAT and CDR2 is FQNNGV. The CDR3 totals 16 residues. Trimming took 5 bases from V and 4 from J; bases not matched to a gene: 9. The CDR3 sequence: CASSPLTGGGGNTIYF. CDR3 DNA sequence: TGTGCCAGCAGCCCTCTGACAGGGGGAGGAGGAAACACCATATATTTT.

The chain carries TRBV7-6 and TRBJ2-1; D ambiguous. Germline V gives CDR1 SGHVS, CDR2 FNYEAQ. Trimming cost V 1 base and J 10 bases, with 5 bases left between them. CDR3 length: 11 residues. In DNA, the CDR3 is TGTGCCAGCAGCTTAGGCTTCGAGCAGTTCTTC. It codes for CASSLGFEQFF.

This chain connects TRBV5-4 to TRBJ1-2; 9 nucleotides match TRBD1. V lost 0 bases to trimming and J lost 13 bases; unmatched junction nucleotides: 19. CDR1 is SGHNT and CDR2 is YYREEE in the germline V gene (reference sequence). There are 17 residues in the CDR3. The CDR3 is CASSLVLGQGQLSRRTF. The CDR3 bases are TGTGCCAGCAGCTTGGTCTTGGGACAGGGTCAACTCAGTCGTCGCACCTTC.

V and J are TRBV6-6 and TRBJ2-7; tentatively, D is TRBD1 or TRBD2 (5 bases each). The CDR3 has 16 amino acids. Germline lookup yields CDR1 MNHNY and CDR2 SVGAGI (reference sequence). V lost 5 bases, J lost 2 bases, and 19 bases lay in between. CDR3 loop: CASSQTGAGNPYEQYF. CDR3 DNA: TGTGCCAGCAGTCAAACCGGGGCAGGCAACCCCTACGAGCAGTACTTC.

The chain carries TRBV28 and TRBJ1-1; maybe TRBD1 (5 bases). Germline V CDR1 and CDR2: MDHEN, SYDVKM. This CDR3 is built from 13 residues. V was clipped by 2 bases and J by 6 bases, with 10 bases between them. The DNA of the CDR3 is TGTGCCAGCAGTTTAACGCAGGGCCCTGAAGCTTTCTTT. It specifies CASSLTQGPEAFF.

This chain connects TRBV7-9 to TRBJ1-2; D is unclear. The germline V gene has CDR1 SEHNR and CDR2 FQNEAQ (reference sequence). Trimming removed 6 bases at V and 8 bases at J, with 16 bases between. The CDR3 totals 13 residues. In DNA form, the CDR3 reads TGTGCCAGCAGACTGGGCCCGGCCCTAGGCTACACCTTC. This encodes CASRLGPALGYTF.

This CDR3 reads CASSYTGTYGYTF. CDR3 in DNA: TGTGCCAGCAGTTATACAGGGACCTATGGCTACACCTTC. This sequence joins TRBV6-5 and TRBJ1-2; D may be TRBD1 (6 bases). The germline V gene has CDR1 MNHEY and CDR2 SVGAGI. CDR3 length equals 13 residues. Deletions cut 3 bases from V and 4 bases from J, with 9 bases between.

This chain links TRBV11-3 with TRBJ1-1, with 7 bases lining up with TRBD1. Germline V CDR1 and CDR2: SGHNT, YENEEA. The CDR3 extends over 16 amino acids. V trimming: 7 bases; J trimming: 0 bases; junction bases outside the gene matches: 11. DNA of the CDR3: TGTGCCAGCAACCTCGGGACAGTAGCTTTGAACACTGAAGCTTTCTTT. Its translation is CASNLGTVALNTEAFF.

This clone was detected only a few times. The genes are TRBV29-1 and TRBJ2-7, with D possibly matching TRBD2 (6 bases). V gave up 1 base and J gave up 9 bases, with 10 bases separating them. The length of the CDR3 is 11 residues. Germline CDR1 SQVTM, CDR2 ANQGSEA. The CDR3 here is CSVEAGEVQYV. The CDR3 DNA sequence: TGCAGCGTTGAAGCGGGGGAAGTGCAGTACGTC.